A single sample is the source of the 21 T cell receptor beta chains below, sequenced in a study of T cell responses to AZD1222 COVID-19 vaccine. TCRdb's table, derived via immunoSEQ multiplex PCR, lists solely in-frame clones and lacks some. The data hold about 180,000 clones, with 80% to 95% observed a single time. The sample here was peripheral blood, taken 28 days after the second AZD1222 dose. The source of these receptors is an adult who received the AZD1222 COVID-19 vaccine.

This clone has only one observation. This chain connects TRBV28 to TRBJ2-7; D is perhaps TRBD2 (6 bases). Trimming took off 10 bases at V and 4 bases at J, with 11 bases between the two ends. Germline values: CDR1 MDHEN, CDR2 SYDVKM. The CDR3 has 11 residues. The CDR3 spells CATTEGYEQYF. CDR3 sequence (DNA): TGTGCCACCACGGAGGGGTACGAGCAGTACTTC.

V is TRBV7-2 and J is TRBJ2-2; 8 positions match TRBD2. V lost 4 bases and J lost 1; bases outside the gene matches: 8. The CDR3 is 17 amino acids. The germline gives CDR1 SGHTA, CDR2 FQGNSA. In DNA form, the CDR3 reads TGTGCCAGCAGCTCGGGGGGGACGTTAGAGAACACCGGGGAGCTGTTTTTT. It yields the protein CASSSGGTLENTGELFF.

The chain carries TRBV5-8 and TRBJ2-3; D may match TRBD1 or TRBD2 (5 bases each). The V and J ends lost 0 bases and 0 bases respectively, with 8 bases between them. Germline loops: CDR1 SGHTS, CDR2 YDEGEE. This CDR3 is 15 amino acids long. The CDR3 coding sequence is TGTGCCAGCAGCTTGGCCGGGGCTAGCACAGATACGCAGTATTTT. Its translation: CASSLAGASTDTQYF.

The CDR3 DNA reads as TGTGCCAGCAGCATCCAGGGGGGTCGCTCCTACGAGCAGTACTTC. Its translation: CASSIQGGRSYEQYF. The chain couples TRBV14 to TRBJ2-7; D perhaps matches TRBD1 (7 bases). This CDR3 contains 15 residues. Per germline, CDR1 SGHDN and CDR2 FVKESK. The V end was cut by 5 bases, the J end by 0 bases, with 14 bases between.

The rearrangement uses TRBV6-5 and TRBJ2-7, with 10 bases matching TRBD1. The V gene's germline CDR1 is MNHEY and CDR2 SVGAGI. There are 14 residues in the CDR3. V shed 6 bases and J 3 bases; nucleotides not matched to a gene: 5. The CDR3 protein is CASRGTGVFYEQYF. The CDR3 nucleotides are TGTGCCAGCAGAGGGACAGGGGTTTTCTACGAGCAGTACTTC.

This clone showed up just once. V usage is TRBV12-3 or TRBV12-4 and J usage is TRBJ2-7; 7 bases fit TRBD1. J lost 6 bases, V lost 7 bases, and 9 bases had no gene match. This CDR3 is 13 amino acids long. In DNA form, the CDR3 reads TGTGCCAGCACCCCGACAGGGTATGGCGAGCAGTACTTC. It is translated as CASTPTGYGEQYF.

Concerning this clone itself: The same CDR3 is also encoded by other DNA sequences in this sample. This rearrangement joins TRBV6-5 to TRBJ2-3; D is perhaps TRBD1 (6 bases). Per the germline V gene, CDR1 is MNHEY and CDR2 is SVGAGI. The CDR3 loop spans 13 amino acids. Trimming took 6 bases from V and 3 from J, leaving 10 bases between them. The CDR3 sequence is CASRGQGTDTQYF. DNA for the CDR3: TGTGCCAGCAGGGGGCAGGGGACAGATACGCAGTATTTT.

The chain employs TRBV2 and TRBJ1-6, with D unresolved. V shed 5 bases and J shed 14 bases, with 10 bases lying between them. This CDR3 is built from 11 residues. Germline lookup yields CDR1 SNHLY and CDR2 FYNNEI. CDR3 sequence: CASSYLSSLHF. As DNA, the CDR3 is TGTGCCAGCAGTTACCTCTCCTCCCTCCACTTT.

This chain uses TRBV4-1 with TRBJ2-1; TRBD2 matches 10 bases. This CDR3 has 15 residues. J lost 7 bases, V lost 2 bases, and 5 bases had no gene match. Germline values: CDR1 MGHRA, CDR2 YSYEKL. In nucleotides, the CDR3 is TGCGCCAGCAGCCAAATGGGACTAGCGCGTAATGAGCAGTTCTTC. As protein: CASSQMGLARNEQFF.

This chain connects TRBV7-2 to TRBJ2-3, with 8 bases identical to TRBD2. V shed 3 bases and J 3 bases; nucleotides not matched to a gene: 8. The germline V gene encodes CDR1 SGHTA and CDR2 FQGNSA. The CDR3 consists of 16 residues. CDR3 amino acids: CASSFVSGTPTDTQYF. The CDR3 bases are TGTGCCAGCAGCTTCGTTAGCGGGACCCCAACAGATACGCAGTATTTT.

V and J are TRBV7-3 and TRBJ1-6; D is perhaps TRBD1 (6 bases). Germline V CDR1 and CDR2: SGHTA, FQGTGA. The germline V and J ends were trimmed by 5 bases and 6 bases, with 17 bases remaining between them. The CDR3 has 16 amino acids. The CDR3 protein is CASSAQGRSGNSPLHF. For the CDR3, the DNA is TGTGCCAGCAGCGCCCAGGGGAGGAGTGGTAATTCACCCCTCCACTTT.

The chain employs TRBV7-9 and TRBJ1-2; D may be TRBD1 (5 bases). This CDR3 region has 14 residues. Between the trimmed V and J ends, which lost 5 bases and 4 bases, there was a span of 14 bases. The germline V gene encodes CDR1 SEHNR and CDR2 FQNEAQ (reference sequence). The CDR3 sequence: CASSPERDAYGYTF. The CDR3 nucleotides read TGTGCCAGCAGCCCCGAGCGGGACGCCTATGGCTACACCTTC.

The rearrangement links TRBV19 to TRBJ2-7; 9 bases fit TRBD1. V was pared by 5 bases and J by 0 bases, with 5 bases of the junction left unmatched. The CDR3 covers 15 residues. Per the germline V gene, CDR1 is LNHDA and CDR2 is SQIVND (reference sequence). CDR3 region: CASSPGTGSSYEQYF. The CDR3 coding sequence is TGTGCCAGTAGTCCCGGGACAGGGAGCTCCTACGAGCAGTACTTC.

V gene TRBV11-2 combines with J gene TRBJ2-7, with D unclear. The CDR3 spans 14 residues. Looked up from germline, CDR1 is SGHAT and CDR2 is FQNNGV. The V end lost 5 bases, the J end lost 0 bases, and 11 bases lay between the germline ends. In DNA, the CDR3 is TGTGCCAGCAGCGTTGACTGGATCTCCTACGAGCAGTACTTC. Protein sequence: CASSVDWISYEQYF.

This clone was recorded only once. As DNA, the CDR3 is TGTGCCAGCAGCGTAGCCGGCTCAGGGGCGCCCTATGGCTACACCTTC. This sequence encodes CASSVAGSGAPYGYTF. V gene TRBV9 combines with J gene TRBJ1-2; D is perhaps TRBD1 (6 bases). Trimming pared 0 bases from V and 4 bases from J, leaving 16 bases between. The germline gives CDR1 SGDLS, CDR2 YYNGEE. The CDR3 is 16 amino acids.

The chain carries TRBV18 and TRBJ1-6, with D tentatively TRBD1 (5 bases). Germline V CDR1 and CDR2: KGHSH, LQKENI. There are 15 residues in the CDR3. V was clipped by 2 bases and J by 5 bases, with 10 bases between them. The CDR3 here is CASSPGAGDNSPLHF. CDR3 DNA: TGTGCCAGCTCACCAGGGGCGGGAGATAATTCACCCCTCCACTTT.

The sample holds one count of this clone. The chain combines TRBV3-1 (or the pseudogene TRBV3-2) with TRBJ2-5, with a possible D match to TRBD1 (6 bases). Deletions cut 1 base from V and 7 bases from J, with 13 bases between. CDR1 and CDR2 (germline): LGHDT, YNNKEL (reference sequence). The CDR3 covers 14 residues. The CDR3 bases are TGTGCCAGCAGCCAAGTCCAGGGGCGGGCGACCCAGTACTTC. Amino acids: CASSQVQGRATQYF.

This rearrangement joins TRBV7-9 to TRBJ1-2; 9 bases line up with TRBD1. Germline V CDR1 and CDR2: SEHNR, FQNEAQ (reference sequence). CDR3 length equals 15 residues. Unmatched junction bases numbered 11, after V lost 4 bases and J lost 8 bases. CDR3 in DNA: TGTGCCAGCAGCTCACTAGACAGGGGGTACTGGGGCTACACCTTC. Protein sequence: CASSSLDRGYWGYTF. The full variable domain, rest sourced from reference TRBV7-9 and TRBJ1-2, is DTGVSQNPRHKITKRGQNVTFRCDPISEHNRLYWYRQTLGQGPEFLTYFQNEAQLEKSRLLSDRFSAERPKGSFSTLEIQRTEQGDSAMYLCASSSLDRGYWGYTFGSGTRLTVV.

This chain uses TRBV2 with TRBJ1-3; the D gene is possibly TRBD1 (5 bases). Germline-derived CDR1 and CDR2 are SNHLY and FYNNEI. This CDR3 is 15 amino acids long. The ends were cut back, 4 bases at V and 1 base at J, with 11 bases in the middle. In DNA, the CDR3 is TGTGCCAGCAGTGTTGAGGGGCAATCTGGAAACACCATATATTTT. This gives the protein CASSVEGQSGNTIYF.

This sequence joins TRBV28 and TRBJ1-3, with 7 bases fitting TRBD1. The germline V gene encodes CDR1 MDHEN and CDR2 SYDVKM. The CDR3 consists of 16 residues. Trimming took 5 bases from V and 0 from J; bases not matched to a gene: 7. CDR3 protein: CASSLRQGASGNTIYF. The CDR3 nucleotides are TGTGCCAGCAGTCTAAGACAGGGTGCCTCTGGAAACACCATATATTTT.

The chain couples TRBV10-3 to TRBJ2-3; D remains ambiguous. The CDR3 sequence is 13 residues long. CDR1 ENHRY and CDR2 SYGVKD come from the germline V gene. Trimming cost V 6 bases and J 1 base, with 8 bases left between them. CDR3 in DNA: TGTGCCATCAGCCCCCCCGGCACAGATACGCAGTATTTT. This translates into CAISPPGTDTQYF.